Below are 30 T cell receptor beta chains sequenced from a single sample in a study of regulatory T cells in long-lasting Graves disease. The authors built TCR beta libraries using iRepertoire HTBI primers and Arm-PCR of CDR3 regions. TCRdb reanalysed the multiplex PCR reads using MiXCR and keeps one entry per CDR3 protein. This table holds some 500,000 distinct CDR3 sequences, about 13% found once. Time point here: newly diagnosed GD, antithyroid drugs for less than 3 months. The TCR library was made from RNA that had been extracted from PBMCs in TRIzol. These data were also filed under a second study, of T cells in Graves' hyperthyroidism and ophthalmopathy.

The sequenced sample was peripheral blood mononuclear cells (PBMCs), obtained at new diagnosis, from a patient treated with antithyroid drugs. These TCRs come from a man aged 25-45 years with Graves disease.

In its sample, this clonotype was seen many times. This rearrangement joins TRBV11-2 to TRBJ2-5; 10 bases agree with TRBD2. The CDR3 consists of 16 residues. Germline lookup yields CDR1 SGHAT and CDR2 FQNNGV. Losses at the gene ends were 0 bases for V and 5 bases for J; bases not matched to a gene: 6. The CDR3 sequence is CASSLELAGSGETQYF. In DNA form, the CDR3 reads TGTGCCAGCAGCTTAGAACTAGCGGGATCAGGGGAGACCCAGTACTTC.

This clonotype was detected many times. The V gene is TRBV28, the J gene TRBJ2-7; 10 nucleotides match TRBD2. Germline values: CDR1 MDHEN, CDR2 SYDVKM. V lost 8 bases and J lost 1; bases outside the gene matches: 2. The CDR3 consists of 13 residues. The DNA for the CDR3 is TGTGCCAGCCTTAGCGGGAGGTCCTACGAGCAGTACTTC. Its protein product is CASLSGRSYEQYF. Together with reference TRBV28 and TRBJ2-7, the CDR3 gives the full variable domain: DVKVTQSSRYLVKRTGEKVFLECVQDMDHENMFWYRQDPGLGLRLIYFSYDVKMKEKGDIPEGYSVSREKKERFSLILESASTNQTSMYLCASLSGRSYEQYFGPGTRLTVT.

This clonotype was seen a handful of times. The chain links TRBV5-1 to TRBJ2-7, with D possibly being TRBD2 (5 bases). V gave up 7 bases and J gave up 3 bases, with 17 bases separating them. Germline-derived CDR1 and CDR2 are SGHRS and YFSETQ. The CDR3 consists of 14 residues. The DNA for the CDR3 is TGCGCCAGCGGACCAGACACCCGGGGCTACGAGCAGTACTTC. Residues: CASGPDTRGYEQYF.

This clonotype was detected ten times or more. The chain combines TRBV3-1 with TRBJ2-2; 8 nucleotides align to TRBD2. CDR1 LGHDT and CDR2 YNNKEL come from the germline V gene (reference sequence). Trimming cost V 7 bases and J 5 bases; bases outside gene matches: 3. The CDR3 has 13 amino acids. CDR3 nucleotide sequence: TGTGCCAGCACCGGGAGGGGTACCGGGGAGCTGTTTTTT. Encoded protein: CASTGRGTGELFF.

In regard to this clonotype: With a much larger clone just one base away, this may be a read error. The rearrangement uses TRBV27 and TRBJ1-1, with 12 bases identical to TRBD1. The CDR3 consists of 16 residues. Germline V gene sequence: CDR1 MNHEY, CDR2 SMNVEV (reference sequence). Trimming cost V 8 bases and J 0 bases; bases outside gene matches: 7. CDR3 residues: CASGPGTGGMNTEAFF. CDR3 in DNA: TGTGCCAGCGGTCCGGGGACAGGGGGCATGAACACTGAAGCTTTCTTT.

This clonotype was found once. The chain has TRBV10-3 and TRBJ2-3; 9 bases line up with TRBD2. The CDR3 consists of 17 residues. Germline lookup yields CDR1 ENHRY and CDR2 SYGVKD. J lost 0 bases, V lost 7 bases, and 11 bases had no gene match. CDR3 DNA sequence: TGTGCCATCACCCCCTGGGCTAGCGGGGAAAGCACAGATACGCAGTATTTT. This sequence encodes CAITPWASGESTDTQYF.

This clonotype was found many times. The rearrangement links TRBV27 to TRBJ2-3; perhaps TRBD2 as D (6 bases). The CDR3 sequence is 15 residues long. Between the trimmed V and J ends, which lost 2 bases and 1 base, there was a span of 10 bases. Germline V CDR1 and CDR2: MNHEY, SMNVEV (reference sequence). CDR3: CASSLPSSGTDTQYF. As DNA, the CDR3 is TGTGCCAGCAGTTTACCGTCTAGCGGCACAGATACGCAGTATTTT.

This chain connects TRBV18 to TRBJ2-7; maybe TRBD1 (7 bases). CDR1 is KGHSH, CDR2 LQKENI, per germline. V gave up 2 bases and J gave up 1 base, with 12 bases separating them. The CDR3 loop spans 15 amino acids. This CDR3 reads CASSPSGGRSYEQYF. The CDR3 region has the DNA TGTGCCAGCTCACCATCAGGGGGGAGGTCCTACGAGCAGTACTTC.

This sequence joins TRBV3-1 and TRBJ2-1; tentatively, D is TRBD1 (6 bases). This CDR3 has 15 amino acids. Germline V gene data show CDR1 as LGHDT and CDR2 as YNNKEL (reference sequence). Trimming pared 4 bases from V and 0 bases from J, leaving 10 bases between. CDR3 sequence reads: CASSRTDSSYNEQFF. In nucleotides, the CDR3 is TGTGCCAGCAGCCGGACGGACAGCTCCTACAATGAGCAGTTCTTC.

This clonotype was picked up many times. The rearrangement links TRBV10-3 to TRBJ2-7, with 13 bases identical to TRBD2. Trimming removed 6 bases from V and 4 bases from J; junction bases left unmatched: 6. This CDR3 comprises 15 residues. The germline V gene encodes CDR1 ENHRY and CDR2 SYGVKD. The CDR3 DNA reads TGTGCCATCAGGGCGACTAGCGGGGGGAATTACGAGCAGTACTTC. It specifies CAIRATSGGNYEQYF.

The rearrangement links TRBV27 to TRBJ1-5; D is undetermined. The germline V gene encodes CDR1 MNHEY and CDR2 SMNVEV (reference sequence). Trimming shortened V by 6 bases and J by 0 bases, and 9 bases separated the two germline ends. This CDR3 has 14 amino acids. The CDR3 DNA sequence: TGTGCCAGCAGAGAGGTCTATAGCAATCAGCCCCAGCATTTT. This sequence encodes CASREVYSNQPQHF.

This clonotype was counted ten times or more. V gene TRBV20-1 combines with J gene TRBJ2-6, with 8 bases aligning to TRBD1. The germline V gene has CDR1 DFQATT and CDR2 SNEGSKA (reference sequence). This CDR3 has 17 amino acids. J gave up 3 bases and V 1 base, and 8 bases lay outside the gene matches. DNA for the CDR3: TGCAGTGCTAGAGTGGCGGACAGGGTTAGTGGGGCCAACGTCCTGACTTTC. It specifies CSARVADRVSGANVLTF.

This clonotype was seen repeatedly, ten times or more. The chain combines TRBV2 with TRBJ2-3; maybe TRBD1 (5 bases). Between the trimmed V and J ends, which lost 8 bases and 14 bases, there was a span of 17 bases. The length of the CDR3 is 11 residues. Germline CDR1 is SNHLY and CDR2 is FYNNEI. CDR3 nucleotide sequence: TGTGCCAGCCAAAGGACATCTGGGCCGTATTTT. It specifies CASQRTSGPYF.

This clonotype was counted a few times. The chain recombines TRBV7-6 with TRBJ1-1; the D is unclear. CDR3 length: 15 amino acids. Trimming left V 2 bases short and J 1 base short, with 11 bases between. Germline CDR1 SGHVS, CDR2 FNYEAQ. In DNA form, the CDR3 reads TGTGCCAGCAGCTTACAGGCAGAGGGGAACACTGAAGCTTTCTTT. It encodes CASSLQAEGNTEAFF.

The gene calls are TRBV12-5 and TRBJ2-2; the D gene could be TRBD1 or TRBD2 (5 bases each). Germline V CDR1 and CDR2: LGHNT, FRNRAP. Between the trimmed V and J ends, which lost 4 bases and 5 bases, there was a span of 8 bases. CDR3 size: 13 residues. The CDR3 loop is CASGWGLTGELFF. The CDR3 bases are TGTGCTAGTGGTTGGGGGTTAACCGGGGAGCTGTTTTTT.

This clonotype has a count of ten or more. The rearrangement joins TRBV20-1 to TRBJ2-1; TRBD2 aligns across 7 bases. After removal of 4 bases from V and 0 bases from J, the junction contained 12 bases not matched to a gene. This CDR3 comprises 17 residues. CDR1 is DFQATT, CDR2 SNEGSKA, per germline (reference sequence). Here the CDR3 DNA reads TGCAGTGCTACAAAAGGAGGGCGGGAGAGCTCCTACAATGAGCAGTTCTTC. Translated: CSATKGGRESSYNEQFF.

This clonotype showed up just a few times. This chain uses TRBV20-1 with TRBJ2-2, with TRBD1 identical over 9 bases. The trim removed 5 bases at V and 5 bases at J, leaving 6 bases unmatched. CDR3 length: 14 residues. Germline CDR1 is DFQATT and CDR2 is SNEGSKA (reference sequence). The CDR3 nucleotides read TGCAGTGCTTCAGACAGGGGGGGGACCGGGGAGCTGTTTTTT. Residues: CSASDRGGTGELFF.

This clonotype was detected ten times or more. The chain uses TRBV11-2 and TRBJ2-5; D remains unclear. The CDR3 contains 14 residues. V lost 2 bases and J lost 2, with 9 bases in between. The V gene's germline CDR1 is SGHAT and CDR2 FQNNGV. For the CDR3, the DNA is TGTGCCAGCAGCTTAAGTGGATGGCAAGAGACCCAGTACTTC. Translated, it gives CASSLSGWQETQYF. Combining the CDR3 with reference TRBV11-2 and TRBJ2-5 gives the whole variable domain EAGVAQSPRYKIIEKRQSVAFWCNPISGHATLYWYQQILGQGPKLLIQFQNNGVVDDSQLPKDRFSAERLKGVDSTLKIQPAKLEDSAVYLCASSLSGWQETQYFGPGTRLLVL.

The chain is built from TRBV6-1 and TRBJ2-1, with 9 bases identical to TRBD2. Germline V gene lookup returns CDR1 MNHNS and CDR2 SASEGT. CDR3 length: 17 amino acids. Trimming took 7 bases from V and 1 from J; bases not matched to a gene: 11. CDR3 sequence: CASTHRVSGSSYNEQFF. The DNA for the CDR3 is TGTGCCAGCACCCATAGGGTTAGCGGGAGTTCCTACAATGAGCAGTTCTTC.

This clonotype was counted a few times. V and J are TRBV7-3 and TRBJ2-1; 9 bases align to TRBD2. Germline V gene lookup returns CDR1 SGHTA and CDR2 FQGTGA. CDR3 length: 13 residues. V dropped 3 bases and J dropped 15; count of bases not matched to a gene: 9. The CDR3 coding sequence is TGTGCCAGCAGCTTTGGAGGCGCGGGAGGGTGGTTCTTC. Translated, it gives CASSFGGAGGWFF. Based on the CDR3 plus reference TRBV7-3 and TRBJ2-1, the full variable domain is GAGVSQTPSNKVTEKGKYVELRCDPISGHTALYWYRQSLGQGPEFLIYFQGTGAADDSGLPNDRFFAVRPEGSVSTLKIQRTERGDSAVYLCASSFGGAGGWFFGPGTRLTVL.

This clonotype has a count of ten or more. The chain joins TRBV6-1 to TRBJ2-7, with a tentative D call TRBD2 (5 bases). The length of the CDR3 is 15 residues. V dropped 6 bases and J dropped 3 bases, with 18 bases sitting between them. Germline CDR1 and CDR2: MNHNS and SASEGT. DNA of the CDR3: TGTGCCAGCAGGACCCTCGGAGGAGTGTACTACGAGCAGTACTTC. It translates to CASRTLGGVYYEQYF.

This clonotype was seen at least ten times. The V and J genes are TRBV6-1 and TRBJ2-4, with no clear D. Trimming removed 2 bases at V and 4 bases at J, with 6 bases between. The CDR3 has 13 residues. Germline assignment: CDR1 MNHNS and CDR2 SASEGT. The CDR3 reads CASSEWQKNIQYF. CDR3 nucleotide sequence: TGTGCCAGCAGTGAATGGCAGAAAAACATTCAGTACTTC.

This clonotype was counted ten times or more. The chain is built from TRBV10-3 and TRBJ1-2, with TRBD1 matching 8 bases. The J segment lost 5 bases and the V segment lost 6 bases, leaving 5 bases of the junction unmatched. Germline V gene data show CDR1 as ENHRY and CDR2 as SYGVKD. The CDR3 runs to 13 residues. The CDR3 loop is CAISPGQEYGYTF. CDR3 sequence (DNA): TGTGCCATCAGCCCGGGACAGGAGTATGGCTACACCTTC.

This clonotype occurred many times. This rearrangement joins TRBV20-1 to TRBJ2-7; D remains ambiguous. V shed 6 bases and J shed 2 bases, with 17 bases lying between them. This CDR3 is 14 amino acids long. Germline V gives CDR1 DFQATT, CDR2 SNEGSKA (reference sequence). The CDR3 nucleotides are TGCAGTGCCTCGTTCCTTCGTGGAACCTACGAGCAGTACTTC. It specifies CSASFLRGTYEQYF.

This clonotype was seen a handful of times. V and J are TRBV6-4 and TRBJ2-7, with 9 bases matching TRBD2. The CDR3 extends over 18 amino acids. Germline CDR1 MRHNA, CDR2 SNTAGT. The ends lost 2 bases at V and 1 base at J; junction bases unmatched: 12. The CDR3 spells CASSDAGLAPYCSYEQYF. CDR3 sequence (DNA): TGTGCCAGCAGTGACGCAGGACTAGCGCCCTATTGTTCCTACGAGCAGTACTTC.

This clonotype was recorded at least ten times. The chain couples TRBV18 to TRBJ1-2; 7 bases fit TRBD1. The germline V gene encodes CDR1 KGHSH and CDR2 LQKENI. This CDR3 spans 15 amino acids. V lost 4 bases, J lost 3 bases, and 8 bases stayed unmatched. CDR3 in amino acids: CASSLRDSLYYGYTF. CDR3 nucleotide sequence: TGTGCCAGCTCACTCCGGGACAGCCTCTACTATGGCTACACCTTC.

V is TRBV30 and J is TRBJ2-3; TRBD2 agrees at 13 bases. The CDR3 extends over 15 amino acids. V lost 7 bases to trimming and J lost 4 bases; unmatched junction nucleotides: 8. Germline V lookup: CDR1 GTSNPN, CDR2 SVGIG (reference sequence). For the CDR3, the DNA is TGTGCCTCCGGGACTAGCGGGATACGGGCAGATACGCAGTATTTT. Translation gives CASGTSGIRADTQYF.

This clonotype was recorded at least ten times. As DNA, the CDR3 is TGTGCCAGCAGCCAAGCTCTTACCACGGAAAAACTGTTTTTT. It encodes CASSQALTTEKLFF. The chain couples TRBV3-1 to TRBJ1-4; D gene uncertain. The V and J ends lost 1 base and 8 bases respectively, with 11 bases between them. Germline CDR1 and CDR2: LGHDT and YNNKEL (reference sequence). The CDR3 length is 14 residues.

This clonotype was counted many times. The V call is TRBV20-1, the J call TRBJ1-2; D might be TRBD1 (5 bases). Germline assignment: CDR1 DFQATT and CDR2 SNEGSKA (reference sequence). The V and J ends lost 2 bases and 1 base respectively, with 17 bases between them. The CDR3 loop spans 16 amino acids. In nucleotides, the CDR3 is TGCAGTGCTAGATACTACAGACAGAGCCTTAACTATGGCTACACCTTC. This gives the protein CSARYYRQSLNYGYTF.

V usage is TRBV5-4 and J usage is TRBJ2-5; unclear D gene. V lost 4 bases to trimming and J lost 5 bases, with 9 bases between them. This CDR3 comprises 12 residues. In germline, CDR1 is SGHNT, CDR2 YYREEE (reference sequence). CDR3 amino acids: CASSPLMETQYF. The CDR3 DNA sequence: TGTGCCAGCAGCCCCCTGATGGAGACCCAGTACTTC.